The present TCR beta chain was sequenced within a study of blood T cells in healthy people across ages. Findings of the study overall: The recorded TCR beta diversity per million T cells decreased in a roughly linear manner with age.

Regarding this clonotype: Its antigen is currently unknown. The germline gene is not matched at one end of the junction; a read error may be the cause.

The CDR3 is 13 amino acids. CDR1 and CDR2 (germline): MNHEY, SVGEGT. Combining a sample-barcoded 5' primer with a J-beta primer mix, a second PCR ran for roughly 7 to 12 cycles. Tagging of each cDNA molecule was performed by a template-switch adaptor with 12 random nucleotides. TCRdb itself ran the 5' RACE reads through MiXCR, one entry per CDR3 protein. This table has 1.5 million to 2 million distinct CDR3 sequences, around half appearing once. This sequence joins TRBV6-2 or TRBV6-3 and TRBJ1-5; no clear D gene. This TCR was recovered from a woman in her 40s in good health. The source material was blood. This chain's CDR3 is CVSSTRVVLPQHF. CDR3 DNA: TGTGTCAGCAGTACACGGGTTGTTTTGCCCCAGCATTTT.